A selection of T cell receptor beta chains follows, all from one sample in a study of blood T cell repertoires in COVID-19. Measured with immunoSEQ multiplex PCR; TCRdb has only the in-frame clones, and not every one. The sample includes about 270,000 clones, approximately 90% seen only once; the top ten take 2.8%. The sample was PBMCs or T cells enriched from blood (not recorded which). All receptors come from a middle-aged man who had been exposed to COVID-19. Each CDR3 is given with its conserved first and last residue. The order of the fields is clone size, V gene, D gene, J gene, CDR3 protein, CDR3 DNA. The D gene is left open where the match is weak. Not every row has a clone size; where given, it reads once, few, many or a size class.

size: .
V: TRBV19
D: .
J: TRBJ1-2
CDR3: CASSKQGDYGYTF
DNA: TGTGCCAGTAGCAAGCAGGGTGACTATGGCTACACCTTC

size: .
V: TRBV15
D: .
J: TRBJ1-1
CDR3: CATSRADRENTEAFF
DNA: TGTGCCACCAGCAGAGCGGACAGAGAGAACACTGAAGCTTTCTTT

size: .
V: TRBV5-4
D: TRBD2
J: TRBJ2-4
CDR3: CASAAGLADIQYF
DNA: TGTGCCAGCGCGGCAGGGCTAGCGGACATTCAGTACTTC

size: .
V: TRBV19
D: .
J: TRBJ1-5
CDR3: CASSTTGKGGRVRGNQPQHF
DNA: TGTGCCAGTAGTACGACCGGGAAGGGAGGTAGAGTGAGGGGCAATCAGCCCCAGCATTTT

size: many
V: TRBV11-2
D: .
J: TRBJ1-2
CDR3: CASSGKVGAYGYTF
DNA: TGTGCCAGCAGCGGAAAAGTAGGGGCCTATGGCTACACCTTC

size: .
V: TRBV28
D: .
J: TRBJ1-2
CDR3: CASSLSRAGKKDGYTF
DNA: TGTGCCAGCAGTTTATCTCGTGCGGGAAAAAAAGACGGCTACACCTTC

size: .
V: TRBV24-1
D: TRBD2
J: TRBJ2-3
CDR3: CATSDGVAGATDTQYF
DNA: TGTGCCACCAGTGATGGGGTAGCGGGAGCTACAGATACGCAGTATTTT

size: .
V: TRBV29-1
D: TRBD1
J: TRBJ2-7
CDR3: CSVGTGSYEQYF
DNA: TGCAGCGTGGGGACAGGGAGTTACGAGCAGTACTTC

size: once
V: TRBV6-2/TRBV6-3
D: .
J: TRBJ1-3
CDR3: CASSYTAGLRNTIYF
DNA: TGTGCCAGCAGTTACACGGCAGGACTACGGAACACCATATATTTT

size: .
V: TRBV30
D: .
J: TRBJ1-2
CDR3: CARGGDNYGYTF
DNA: TGTGCCCGTGGGGGGGATAACTATGGCTACACCTTC

size: .
V: TRBV5-8
D: .
J: TRBJ1-1
CDR3: CASSLLGRNTEAFF
DNA: TGTGCCAGCAGCTTGTTGGGGAGGAACACTGAAGCTTTCTTT

size: few
V: TRBV12-3/TRBV12-4
D: .
J: TRBJ1-1
CDR3: CASSYSGTEAFF
DNA: TGTGCCAGCAGTTACTCGGGCACTGAAGCTTTCTTT

size: .
V: TRBV30
D: TRBD2
J: TRBJ2-2
CDR3: CAWSQREGDTGELFF
DNA: TGTGCCTGGAGTCAGCGGGAGGGGGACACCGGGGAGCTGTTTTTT

size: .
V: TRBV14
D: .
J: TRBJ2-7
CDR3: CASSQAPYEQYF
DNA: TGTGCCAGCAGCCAAGCTCCTTACGAGCAGTACTTC

size: .
V: TRBV9
D: .
J: TRBJ1-4
CDR3: CASSVQGSGEKLFF
DNA: TGTGCCAGCAGCGTGCAGGGGTCGGGCGAAAAACTGTTTTTT

size: .
V: TRBV9
D: .
J: TRBJ2-1
CDR3: CASSAGLDEQFF
DNA: TGTGCCAGCAGCGCGGGTTTGGATGAGCAGTTCTTC

size: .
V: TRBV9
D: TRBD1
J: TRBJ2-5
CDR3: CASSVAIGQGETQYF
DNA: TGTGCCAGCAGCGTAGCAATAGGACAGGGGGAGACCCAGTACTTC

size: .
V: TRBV7-9
D: TRBD1
J: TRBJ1-6
CDR3: CASSLRGGTGDSPLHF
DNA: TGTGCCAGCAGCTTAAGGGGCGGGACAGGGGACTCACCCCTCCACTTT

size: .
V: TRBV27
D: .
J: TRBJ1-6
CDR3: CASSLSGQGFISPLHF
DNA: TGTGCCAGCAGTTTATCGGGTCAGGGATTTATTTCACCCCTCCACTTT

size: .
V: TRBV9
D: .
J: TRBJ1-3
CDR3: CASSVDLVSGNTIYF
DNA: TGTGCCAGCAGCGTAGATCTCGTGTCTGGAAACACCATATATTTT

size: .
V: TRBV7-3
D: TRBD2
J: TRBJ2-3
CDR3: CASSHMGGSDTQYF
DNA: TGTGCCAGCAGTCACATGGGGGGGTCAGATACGCAGTATTTT

size: .
V: TRBV4-1
D: TRBD1
J: TRBJ2-1
CDR3: CASSHPGTGGGAEQFF
DNA: TGCGCCAGCAGCCATCCCGGGACAGGGGGTGGGGCTGAGCAGTTCTTC

size: .
V: TRBV4-1
D: TRBD1
J: TRBJ1-2
CDR3: CASSQVTGQGYYGYTF
DNA: TGCGCCAGCAGCCAGGTTACGGGACAGGGGTACTATGGCTACACCTTC

size: .
V: TRBV27
D: TRBD1
J: TRBJ2-2
CDR3: CASSPGTEVTGELFF
DNA: TGTGCCAGCAGTCCCGGGACAGAAGTCACCGGGGAGCTGTTTTTT

size: .
V: TRBV6-5
D: .
J: TRBJ2-7
CDR3: CASSSLTGTFYEQYF
DNA: TGTGCCAGCAGTTCGCTTACCGGGACTTTCTACGAGCAGTACTTC

size: once
V: TRBV3-1/TRBV3-2
D: TRBD1
J: TRBJ2-1
CDR3: CASSSRTGRNEQFF
DNA: TGTGCCAGCAGCAGCCGGACAGGGCGAAATGAGCAGTTCTTC

size: .
V: TRBV6-5
D: .
J: TRBJ1-2
CDR3: CASSYGGEEDGYTF
DNA: TGTGCCAGCAGTTACGGGGGGGAGGAGGATGGCTACACCTTC

size: .
V: TRBV9
D: .
J: TRBJ2-3
CDR3: CASSTTGTPQIDTQYF
DNA: TGTGCCAGCAGTACTACCGGGACTCCCCAGATAGATACGCAGTATTTT

size: .
V: TRBV29-1
D: TRBD1
J: TRBJ1-2
CDR3: CSVGAGGEYGYTF
DNA: TGCAGCGTTGGTGCAGGGGGAGAATATGGCTACACCTTC

size: .
V: TRBV4-1
D: .
J: TRBJ2-7
CDR3: CASSPAEDHEQYF
DNA: TGCGCCAGCAGCCCTGCCGAGGATCACGAGCAGTACTTC

size: .
V: TRBV3-1/TRBV3-2
D: .
J: TRBJ1-3
CDR3: CASSQDQTAGNTIYF
DNA: TGTGCCAGCAGCCAAGATCAGACAGCCGGAAACACCATATATTTT

size: .
V: TRBV12-3/TRBV12-4
D: .
J: TRBJ1-1
CDR3: CASSLFRGSEAFF
DNA: TGTGCCAGCAGTTTATTCAGGGGTTCTGAAGCTTTCTTT

size: .
V: TRBV10-2
D: .
J: TRBJ1-5
CDR3: CASRDNSNQPQHF
DNA: TGCGCCAGCCGAGACAATAGCAATCAGCCCCAGCATTTT

size: .
V: TRBV5-1
D: .
J: TRBJ1-2
CDR3: CASSPSGVYGYTF
DNA: TGCGCCAGCAGCCCCTCGGGGGTCTATGGCTACACCTTC

size: .
V: TRBV10-1
D: TRBD1
J: TRBJ1-2
CDR3: CASSESQGAGGYTF
DNA: TGCGCCAGCAGTGAGTCTCAGGGGGCAGGCGGCTACACCTTC

size: .
V: TRBV28
D: TRBD1
J: TRBJ2-5
CDR3: CASSFLGTGVQETQYF
DNA: TGTGCCAGCAGTTTCTTGGGGACAGGGGTACAAGAGACCCAGTACTTC

size: few
V: TRBV19
D: .
J: TRBJ2-1
CDR3: CASSPEVRGSFWANEQFF
DNA: TGTGCCAGTAGCCCGGAGGTTAGGGGGAGTTTTTGGGCCAATGAGCAGTTCTTC

size: .
V: TRBV20-1
D: .
J: TRBJ2-7
CDR3: CSARPQYEQYF
DNA: TGCAGTGCTAGACCCCAATACGAGCAGTACTTC

size: .
V: TRBV5-6
D: TRBD1
J: TRBJ2-5
CDR3: CASSETGGRGLETQYF
DNA: TGTGCCAGCAGCGAGACAGGGGGTCGAGGGTTAGAGACCCAGTACTTC

size: .
V: TRBV3-1/TRBV3-2
D: TRBD1
J: TRBJ2-2
CDR3: CASRGQGSTGELFF
DNA: TGTGCCAGCAGGGGACAGGGGAGTACCGGGGAGCTGTTTTTT

size: once
V: TRBV28
D: TRBD1
J: TRBJ2-7
CDR3: CASSLGGTGPYEQYF
DNA: TGTGCCAGCAGTTTAGGTGGGACAGGGCCCTACGAGCAGTACTTC

size: .
V: TRBV24-1
D: .
J: TRBJ2-3
CDR3: CATSEAGQLTDTQYF
DNA: TGTGCCACCAGCGAGGCTGGACAGCTCACAGATACGCAGTATTTT

size: .
V: TRBV27
D: TRBD2
J: TRBJ2-5
CDR3: CASRVGVAGGQETQYF
DNA: TGTGCCAGCAGAGTGGGTGTAGCGGGAGGGCAAGAGACCCAGTACTTC

size: .
V: TRBV24-1
D: .
J: TRBJ1-4
CDR3: CATSDHRTFGEKLFF
DNA: TGTGCCACCAGTGACCACCGGACATTCGGGGAAAAACTGTTTTTT

size: .
V: TRBV5-5
D: .
J: TRBJ1-1
CDR3: CASSLSRGIMNTEAFF
DNA: TGTGCCAGCAGCTTGAGCCGAGGGATCATGAACACTGAAGCTTTCTTT